A single sample gave rise to the 8 T cell receptor beta chains below, sequenced in a study of T cell changes during pregnancy in multiple sclerosis. Measured with immunoSEQ multiplex PCR; TCRdb has only the in-frame clones, and not every one. The data contain about 40,000 clones, about 87% of them singletons. Here the sequenced sample was peripheral blood, taken in the first trimester of pregnancy. These receptors were collected from a female donor in good health, enrolled as a control in a pregnancy study.

The CDR3 is CASSLLAGGPGELFF. In nucleotides, the CDR3 is TGTGCCAGTAGTCTTCTAGCGGGAGGCCCCGGGGAGCTGTTTTTT. The chain links TRBV19 to TRBJ2-2; 11 nucleotides line up with TRBD2. CDR3 length: 15 residues. J lost 6 bases, V lost 5 bases, and 5 bases had no gene match. Germline CDR1 is LNHDA and CDR2 is SQIVND (reference sequence).

The genes are TRBV19 and TRBJ2-4, with 15 bases fitting TRBD2. Unmatched junction bases numbered 12, after V lost 8 bases and J lost 1 base. This CDR3 contains 19 residues. CDR1 is LNHDA and CDR2 is SQIVND in the germline V gene (reference sequence). In DNA, the CDR3 is TGTGCCAGTGGAAGGACTAGCGGGAGGGGGGGGTCGGCCAAAAACATTCAGTACTTC. Its protein product is CASGRTSGRGGSAKNIQYF.

This chain joins TRBV10-3 and TRBJ2-7; tentative D call: TRBD1 (6 bases). Germline V gene lookup returns CDR1 ENHRY and CDR2 SYGVKD. The V and J ends lost 5 bases and 3 bases respectively, with 8 bases between them. The CDR3 is made up of 12 amino acids. The CDR3 here is CAISLTGYEQYF. CDR3 in DNA: TGTGCCATCAGTTTGACAGGCTACGAGCAGTACTTC.

The genes are TRBV11-1 and TRBJ1-1; no reliable D call. CDR3 size: 15 residues. Trimming stripped 4 bases from V and 3 bases from J, with 15 bases between. Germline CDR1 is SGHAT and CDR2 is FQDESV (reference sequence). The CDR3 protein is CASSYGSGLDTEAFF. CDR3 nucleotide sequence: TGTGCCAGCAGCTACGGCAGCGGGCTGGACACTGAAGCTTTCTTT.

The chain employs TRBV5-4 and TRBJ1-1, with D possibly matching TRBD1 (5 bases). Trimming took 0 bases from V and 12 from J, leaving 15 bases between them. The CDR3 covers 13 residues. Germline-derived CDR1 and CDR2 are SGHNT and YYREEE (reference sequence). In DNA, the CDR3 is TGTGCCAGCAGCTTGGCAGGGAGTGGCGGGACTTTCTTT. Amino acids: CASSLAGSGGTFF.

The V gene is TRBV10-3, the J gene TRBJ2-1; 10 positions agree with TRBD2. The CDR3 is made up of 16 amino acids. V was clipped by 6 bases and J by 5 bases; unmatched bases: 10. Germline CDR1 is ENHRY and CDR2 is SYGVKD. The CDR3 sequence is CAISNLAGARNNEQFF. CDR3 bases: TGTGCCATCAGCAATCTAGCGGGAGCACGAAACAATGAGCAGTTCTTC.

This chain links TRBV2 with TRBJ1-1; D is undetermined. The CDR3 runs to 16 residues. Trimming removed 2 bases from V and 3 bases from J, with 16 bases in between. Germline V gene data show CDR1 as SNHLY and CDR2 as FYNNEI. CDR3 coding DNA: TGTGCCAGCAGTGAACCCCGGGTCCTCGGGGACACTGAAGCTTTCTTT. Protein product: CASSEPRVLGDTEAFF.

The chain uses TRBV7-9 and TRBJ2-7, with a weak D call TRBD2 (5 bases). V lost 5 bases, J lost 1 base, and 15 bases lay in between. The CDR3 has 15 residues. Germline V gives CDR1 SEHNR, CDR2 FQNEAQ (reference sequence). The chain's CDR3 is CASSESGLRSYEQYF. CDR3 sequence (DNA): TGTGCCAGCAGCGAATCCGGACTCCGTTCCTACGAGCAGTACTTC. The full variable domain, with the rest looked up from reference TRBV7-9 and TRBJ2-7, is DTGVSQNPRHKITKRGQNVTFRCDPISEHNRLYWYRQTLGQGPEFLTYFQNEAQLEKSRLLSDRFSAERPKGSFSTLEIQRTEQGDSAMYLCASSESGLRSYEQYFGPGTRLTVT.